The clone carrying this T cell receptor beta chain was observed many times. Antigen specificity is unknown. The sample is drawn from a study of T cell repertoires in cytomegalovirus infection. About the study: It was recently identified HLA-C-restricted and well-studied HLA-B-restricted CMV epitopes that the study used.

V was trimmed by 2 bases and J by 2 bases, leaving 7 bases between them. CDR3 length: 14 amino acids. CDR1 is MGHRA, CDR2 YSYEKL, per germline. TCRdb redid the calling of the reads with MiXCR, one entry per CDR3 protein. The repertoire consists of some 900,000 distinct CDR3 sequences, with about 31% occurring once and the leading ten covering around 12%. The sequences come from cultured CD8+ T cells from PBMCs, collected from culture after CMV antigen stimulation. This clonotype was sampled from a human donor in good health (CMV status not recorded). Some clones in this sample may be carry-over from other donors' samples. V is TRBV4-1 and J is TRBJ2-1; D is ambiguous. The CDR3 reads CASSQLLPYNEQFF. The CDR3 DNA sequence: TGCGCCAGCAGCCAACTCCTTCCCTACAATGAGCAGTTCTTC.